This entry describes one T cell receptor (beta chain). V dropped 0 bases and J dropped 7 bases, with 14 bases sitting between them. The V gene's germline CDR1 is SGDLS and CDR2 YYNGEE. This CDR3 has 15 residues. This sample is drawn from a study of technical replicates of blood from a few donors. Only in-frame clones appear in the TCRdb table, and some are missing; sequencing was by immunoSEQ multiplex PCR. The table includes 65,000 to 90,000 clones, roughly 91% detected once. The clonotype was recovered from a human donor in good health. Sequenced input: T cells isolated from PBMCs. This chain links TRBV9 with TRBJ2-1; D possibly corresponds to TRBD2 (6 bases). This chain's CDR3 is CASSVGLEFRNEQFF. CDR3 coding DNA: TGTGCCAGCAGCGTAGGACTAGAGTTTAGAAATGAGCAGTTCTTC.